Included here is one T cell receptor (beta chain) sequence, with context. The antigen is not known. Sampled while nominally healthy, donors likely had unrecorded immune exposures. The study ran its PCR with 60 Vbeta and 13 Jbeta primers. Generated by immunoSEQ multiplex PCR, the TCRdb table keeps only in-frame clones and is missing some. The sample has 100,000 to 150,000 clones; over 70% are singletons. This sample was included in a study of cytomegalovirus exposure and HLA in healthy donors. About the study: From HLA-typed donors, an early data release held about 85 million unique TCRs.

Whole-study findings and limits: Likely technical artifact: a cluster of highly shared sequence variants. Reports showed the classifier diagnosing cytomegalovirus status with high specificity and sensitivity.

Germline V gene data show CDR1 as MNHNS and CDR2 as SASEGT. This CDR3 is 13 amino acids long. V was shortened by 4 bases and J by 5 bases, with 11 bases between the two germline ends. Sequenced input: PBMCs. The chain couples TRBV6-1 to TRBJ2-5; D uncertain. This clonotype was obtained from a woman aged 40 to 55 in good health and CMV-seronegative. This chain's CDR3 is CASSGVPSETQYF. The CDR3 region has the DNA TGTGCCAGCAGTGGAGTGCCCTCCGAGACCCAGTACTTC.